The rows below give T cell receptor beta chains drawn from one sample of a study of shared clonotypes between healthy human individuals. TCRdb's table, derived via immunoSEQ multiplex PCR, lists solely in-frame clones and lacks some. The sample includes 500,000 or so clones, approximately 95% seen only once; the top ten take under 0.065%. Material: naive CD4+ T cells sorted from blood. The source of these receptors is a woman aged 25-40 years in good health. Each CDR3 is given with its conserved first and last residue. The D gene is left open where the match is weak. Clone size, where shown, is once, few, many, or a class for clones that have expanded.

j_call clone_size v_call d_call cdr3_length cdr3_aa cdr3_nt
TRBJ1-4 NA TRBV18 NA 13 CASSPRRGEKLFF TGTGCCAGCTCACCACGCCGAGGTGAAAAACTGTTTTTT
TRBJ2-2 once TRBV7-9 NA 16 CASSGVFWVNTGELFF TGTGCCAGCAGCGGGGTTTTTTGGGTGAACACCGGGGAGCTGTTTTTT
TRBJ1-1 NA TRBV27 NA 14 CASRSTGVDTEAFF TGTGCCAGCAGATCTACCGGCGTGGACACTGAAGCTTTCTTT
TRBJ1-2 few TRBV7-9 NA 12 CASSLEAGGYTF TGTGCCAGCAGCTTAGAGGCCGGTGGCTACACCTTC
TRBJ1-1 NA TRBV7-8 NA 14 CASSSRQRNTEAFF TGTGCCAGCAGCTCGCGACAGAGGAACACTGAAGCTTTCTTT
TRBJ1-5 once TRBV28 NA 14 CASSLGVYRLPQHF TGTGCCAGCAGTTTAGGAGTGTATCGTTTGCCCCAGCATTTT
TRBJ2-7 NA TRBV27 NA 14 CASSLLPDSYEQYF TGTGCCAGCAGTTTACTCCCGGACTCCTACGAGCAGTACTTC
TRBJ1-5 NA TRBV6-5 NA 15 CASSYDRNSNQPQHF TGTGCCAGCAGTTACGACCGAAATAGCAATCAGCCCCAGCATTTT
TRBJ1-4 NA TRBV27 TRBD1 15 CASRPDRAANEKLFF TGTGCCAGCAGACCAGACAGGGCCGCTAATGAAAAACTGTTTTTT
TRBJ2-4 NA TRBV11-1 NA 17 CASSPGRQGRAKNIQYF TGTGCCAGCAGCCCTGGACGGCAGGGTAGAGCCAAAAACATTCAGTACTTC
TRBJ2-1 NA TRBV10-1 TRBD2 14 CASSGTSGLSEQFF TGCGCCAGCAGTGGGACTAGCGGGCTTAGTGAGCAGTTCTTC